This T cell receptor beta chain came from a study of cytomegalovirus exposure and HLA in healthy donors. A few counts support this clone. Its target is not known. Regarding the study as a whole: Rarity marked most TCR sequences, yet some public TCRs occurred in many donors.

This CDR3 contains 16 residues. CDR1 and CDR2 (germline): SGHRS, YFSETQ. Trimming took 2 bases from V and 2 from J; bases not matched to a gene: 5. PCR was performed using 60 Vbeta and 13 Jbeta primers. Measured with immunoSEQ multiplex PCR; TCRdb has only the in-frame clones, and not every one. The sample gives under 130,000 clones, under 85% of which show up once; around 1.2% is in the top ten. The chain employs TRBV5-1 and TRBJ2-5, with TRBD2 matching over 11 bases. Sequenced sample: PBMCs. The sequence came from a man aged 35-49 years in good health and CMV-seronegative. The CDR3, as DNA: TGCGCCAGCAGCTTCTTAGCGGGGGGGACACAAGAGACCCAGTACTTC. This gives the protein CASSFLAGGTQETQYF.